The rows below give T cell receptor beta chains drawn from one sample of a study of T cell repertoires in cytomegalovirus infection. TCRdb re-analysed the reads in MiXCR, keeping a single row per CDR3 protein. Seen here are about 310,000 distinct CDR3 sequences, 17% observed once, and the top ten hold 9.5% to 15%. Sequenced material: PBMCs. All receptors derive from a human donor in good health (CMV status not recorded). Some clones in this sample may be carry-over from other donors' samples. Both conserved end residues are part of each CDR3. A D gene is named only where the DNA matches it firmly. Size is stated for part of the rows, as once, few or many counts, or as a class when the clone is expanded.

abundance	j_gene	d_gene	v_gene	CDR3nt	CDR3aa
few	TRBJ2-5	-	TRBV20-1	TGCAGTGCTAGCAGCCAGGTCCAAGAGACCCAGTACTTC	CSASSQVQETQYF
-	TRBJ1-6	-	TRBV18	TGTGCCAGCTCACCGGCGCAGGAGGGAATGAATTCACCCCTCCACTTT	CASSPAQEGMNSPLHF
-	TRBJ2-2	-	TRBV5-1	TGCGCCAGCAGCATCGGGACAACCTACACCGGGGAGCTGTTTTTT	CASSIGTTYTGELFF
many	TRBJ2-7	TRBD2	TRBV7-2	TGTGCCAGCAGCTTAGGCCCCGGGGAGGGCAGCTCCTACGAGCAGTACTTC	CASSLGPGEGSSYEQYF
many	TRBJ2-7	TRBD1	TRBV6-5	TGTGCCAGCAGTTACTCCCGGACAGGCGACTCCGAGCAGTACTTC	CASSYSRTGDSEQYF
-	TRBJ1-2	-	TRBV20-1	TGCAGTGCTAGAGATGGGGGAATTTTTCGCTACACCTTC	CSARDGGIFRYTF
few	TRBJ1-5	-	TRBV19	TGTGCAACGGGGGGTCTGCTTCAGCCCCAGCATTTT	CATGGLLQPQHF
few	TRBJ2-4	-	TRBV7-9	TGTGCCAGCAGCTTAGACTTCCCCAAAAACATTCAGTACTTC	CASSLDFPKNIQYF
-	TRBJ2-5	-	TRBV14	TGTGCCAGCAGCCATATGGAGCTTCAAGAGACCCAGTACTTC	CASSHMELQETQYF
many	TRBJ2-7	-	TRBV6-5	TGTGCCAGCAGTTACTCGACAGCCCCGAGCTCCTACGAGCAGTACTTC	CASSYSTAPSSYEQYF
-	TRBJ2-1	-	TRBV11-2	TGTGCCAGCAGCTTAGGAGGGGGGGGAGGTGAGCAGTTCTTC	CASSLGGGGGEQFF
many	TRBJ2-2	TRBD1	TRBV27	TGTGCCAGCGCAGGGGGACGTACCGGGGAGCTGTTTTTT	CASAGGRTGELFF
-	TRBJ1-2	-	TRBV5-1	TGCGCCAGCAGCTTGTCGGGCTCTCCTAACTATGGCTACACCTTC	CASSLSGSPNYGYTF
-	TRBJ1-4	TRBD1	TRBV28	TGTGCCAGTAAACAGGGGAGTAATGAAAAACTGTTTTTT	CASKQGSNEKLFF
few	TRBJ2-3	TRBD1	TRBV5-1	TGCGCCAGCAGCTCCCGACAGGGGGCATGGACAGATACGCAGTATTTT	CASSSRQGAWTDTQYF
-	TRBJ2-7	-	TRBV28	TGTGCCAGCAGTTTAACTCCAGTTTACGAGCAGTACTTC	CASSLTPVYEQYF
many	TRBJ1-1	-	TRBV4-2	TGTGCCAGCAGCCGGTCCTTGAACACTGAAGCTTTCTTT	CASSRSLNTEAFF
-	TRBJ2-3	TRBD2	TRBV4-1	TGCGCCAGCAGCCCACAGCGGGGCCCGGCAAATACGCAGTATTTT	CASSPQRGPANTQYF
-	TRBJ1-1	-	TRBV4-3	TGCGCCAGCAGCCAACTTAGTCCCGGCGACATGGGCACTGAAGCTTTCTTT	CASSQLSPGDMGTEAFF
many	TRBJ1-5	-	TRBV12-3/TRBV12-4	TGTGCCAGCAGTTTAAGGCGCAATCAGCCCCAGCATTTT	CASSLRRNQPQHF
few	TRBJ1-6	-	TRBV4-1	TGTGCCAGCAGCCAAGTGGGCGGGAATAATTCACCCCTCCACTTT	CASSQVGGNNSPLHF
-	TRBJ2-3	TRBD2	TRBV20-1	TGCAGTGCTAGAGCTCCTAGCGGGTGGGCAGATACGCAGTATTTT	CSARAPSGWADTQYF
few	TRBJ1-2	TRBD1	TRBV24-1	TGTGCCACCAGTGATGCGGACAGGGACTCAGGCTACACCTTC	CATSDADRDSGYTF
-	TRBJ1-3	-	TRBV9	TGTGCCAGCAGCGTAGGGCAATCGGGGCCCATATATTTT	CASSVGQSGPIYF
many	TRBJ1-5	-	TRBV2	TGTGCCAGCGGGGGCGGACAGCTCGGTTATCAGCCCCAGCATTTT	CASGGGQLGYQPQHF
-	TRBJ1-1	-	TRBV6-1	TGTGCCAGCAGTCTGTCTCCTCGGACTGAAGCTTTCTTT	CASSLSPRTEAFF
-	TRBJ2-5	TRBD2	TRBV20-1	TGCAGTGCCACCCTCTCGGCTAGCGGGGGAGGGGAGACCCAGTACTTC	CSATLSASGGGETQYF
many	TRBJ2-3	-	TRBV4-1	TGCGCCAGCAGCCAAGAGAGCACAGATACGCAGTATTTT	CASSQESTDTQYF
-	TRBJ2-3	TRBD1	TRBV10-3	TGTGCCATCAGTGCCGGATCAGGGGGCGGTTCAGATACGCAGTATTTT	CAISAGSGGGSDTQYF
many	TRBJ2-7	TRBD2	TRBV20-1	TGCAGTGCCCGACCTACTAGCGGGGCCTCCTACGAGCAGTACTTC	CSARPTSGASYEQYF
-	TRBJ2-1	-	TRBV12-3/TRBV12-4	TGTGCCAGCACCGCTACCAAGGGTGAGCAGTTCTTC	CASTATKGEQFF
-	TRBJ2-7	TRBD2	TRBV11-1	TGTGCCAGCAGCAACTGGCCTAGCGGGGAACCCTACGAGCAGTACTTC	CASSNWPSGEPYEQYF
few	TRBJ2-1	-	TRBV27	TGTGCCAGCAGTTTATCAATCCCCATTATGGGTGGTGTGGGGATGGGTGAGCAGTTCTTC	CASSLSIPIMGGVGMGEQFF
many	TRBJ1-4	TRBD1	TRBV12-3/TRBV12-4	TGTGCCAGCAGCCCTCGAGGGACAGCAACTAATGAAAAACTGTTTTTT	CASSPRGTATNEKLFF
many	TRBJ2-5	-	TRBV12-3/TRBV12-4	TGTGCCAGCAGTTCAGGGTTCCTGGGGCAAGAGACCCAGTACTTC	CASSSGFLGQETQYF
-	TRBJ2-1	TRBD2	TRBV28	TGTGCCAGCAGTTTATCCTCTAGCGGGGGGTACAATGAGCAGTTCTTC	CASSLSSSGGYNEQFF
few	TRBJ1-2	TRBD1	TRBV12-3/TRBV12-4	TGTGCCAGCAGGCCGACAGGGGGAGGGTCAAGAAATGGCTACACCTTC	CASRPTGGGSRNGYTF
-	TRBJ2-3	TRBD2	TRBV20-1	TGCAGTGTCCCGACTAGCGGGGGCACAGATACGCAGTATTTT	CSVPTSGGTDTQYF
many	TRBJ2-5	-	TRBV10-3	TGTGCCACGCAGACAGGGGAGGGGGAGACCCAGTACTTC	CATQTGEGETQYF
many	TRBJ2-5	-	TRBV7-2	TGTGCCAGCAGCCACGGGGGTTCGGGGGAGACCCAGTACTTC	CASSHGGSGETQYF